This T cell receptor beta chain was obtained from a study of blood T cell repertoires in COVID-19. This CDR3 has 15 amino acids. V lost 5 bases, J lost 0 bases, and 6 bases stayed unmatched. The germline V gene encodes CDR1 GTSNPN and CDR2 SVGIG (reference sequence). Some clones are missing from TCRdb's copy, which holds only in-frame ones; the method was immunoSEQ multiplex PCR. The sample yields around 220,000 clones, 80% to 90% seen once. This clonotype originated in a man aged 25-45 years with active or convalescent COVID-19. The V gene is TRBV30, the J gene TRBJ2-2, with 7 bases fitting TRBD1. The material sequenced was peripheral blood. CDR3 DNA sequence: TGTGCCTGGCACCTGGGGACAGCGAACACCGGGGAGCTGTTTTTT. The encoded protein is CAWHLGTANTGELFF.